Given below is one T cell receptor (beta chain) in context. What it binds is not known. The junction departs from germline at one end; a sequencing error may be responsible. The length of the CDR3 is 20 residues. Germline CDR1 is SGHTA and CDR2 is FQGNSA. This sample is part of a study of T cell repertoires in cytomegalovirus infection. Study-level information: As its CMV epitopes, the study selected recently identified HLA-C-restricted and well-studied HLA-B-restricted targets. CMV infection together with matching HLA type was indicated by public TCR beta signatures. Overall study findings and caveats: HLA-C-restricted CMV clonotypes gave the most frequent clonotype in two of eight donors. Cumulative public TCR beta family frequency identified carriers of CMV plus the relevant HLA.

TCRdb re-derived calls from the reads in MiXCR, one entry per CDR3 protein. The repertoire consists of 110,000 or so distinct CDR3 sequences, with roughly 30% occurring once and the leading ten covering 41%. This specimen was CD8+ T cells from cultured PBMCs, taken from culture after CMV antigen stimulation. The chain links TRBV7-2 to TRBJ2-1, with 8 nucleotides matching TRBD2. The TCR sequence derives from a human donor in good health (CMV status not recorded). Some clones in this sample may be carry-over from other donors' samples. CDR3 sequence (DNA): TGTGCCAGCAGCTCCATATCCGGGGGGGCCGTGGCATATTCCTACAATGAGCAGATCTTC. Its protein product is CASSSISGGAVAYSYNEQIF.